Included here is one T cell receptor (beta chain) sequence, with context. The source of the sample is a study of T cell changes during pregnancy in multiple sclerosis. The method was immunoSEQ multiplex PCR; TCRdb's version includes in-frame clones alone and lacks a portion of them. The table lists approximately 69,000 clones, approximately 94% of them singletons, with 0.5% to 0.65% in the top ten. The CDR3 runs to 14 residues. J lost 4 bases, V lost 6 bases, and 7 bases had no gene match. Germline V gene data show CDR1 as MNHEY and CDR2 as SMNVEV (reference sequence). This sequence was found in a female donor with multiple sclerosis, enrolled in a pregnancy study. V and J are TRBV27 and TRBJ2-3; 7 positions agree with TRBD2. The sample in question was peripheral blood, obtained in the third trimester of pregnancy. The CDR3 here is CASSRDYGADTQYF. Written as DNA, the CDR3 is TGTGCCAGCAGCCGGGACTATGGAGCAGATACGCAGTATTTT.